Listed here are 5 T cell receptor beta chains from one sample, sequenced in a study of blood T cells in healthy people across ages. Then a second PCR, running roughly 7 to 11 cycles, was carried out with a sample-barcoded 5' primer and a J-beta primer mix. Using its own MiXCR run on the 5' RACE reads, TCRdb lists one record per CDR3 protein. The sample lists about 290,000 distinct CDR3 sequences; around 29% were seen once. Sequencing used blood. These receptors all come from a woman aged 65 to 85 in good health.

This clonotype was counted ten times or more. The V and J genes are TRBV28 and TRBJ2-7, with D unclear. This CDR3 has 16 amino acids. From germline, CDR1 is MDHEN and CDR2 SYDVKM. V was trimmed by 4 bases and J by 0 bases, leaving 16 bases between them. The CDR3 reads CASSSIPLLDSYEQYF. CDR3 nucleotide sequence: TGTGCCAGCAGTTCGATTCCCCTCCTTGACTCCTACGAGCAGTACTTC.

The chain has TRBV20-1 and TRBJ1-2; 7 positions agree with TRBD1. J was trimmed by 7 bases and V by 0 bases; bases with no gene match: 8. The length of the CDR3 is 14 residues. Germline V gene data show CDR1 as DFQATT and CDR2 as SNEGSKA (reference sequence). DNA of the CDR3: TGCAGTGCTAGAGATAGGACAGGTTATAGTGGCTACACCTTC. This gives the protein CSARDRTGYSGYTF.

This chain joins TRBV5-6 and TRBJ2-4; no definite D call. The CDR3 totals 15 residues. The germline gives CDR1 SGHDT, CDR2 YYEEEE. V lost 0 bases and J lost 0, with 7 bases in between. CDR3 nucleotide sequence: TGTGCCAGCAGCTTGGGGGGATTAGCCAAAAACATTCAGTACTTC. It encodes CASSLGGLAKNIQYF.

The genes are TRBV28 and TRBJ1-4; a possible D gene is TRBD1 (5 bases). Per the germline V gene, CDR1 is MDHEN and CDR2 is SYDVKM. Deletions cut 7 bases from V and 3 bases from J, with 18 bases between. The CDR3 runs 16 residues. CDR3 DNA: TGTGCCAGCACCCCGGAGGGGAATGCACCTAATGAAAAACTGTTTTTT. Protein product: CASTPEGNAPNEKLFF.

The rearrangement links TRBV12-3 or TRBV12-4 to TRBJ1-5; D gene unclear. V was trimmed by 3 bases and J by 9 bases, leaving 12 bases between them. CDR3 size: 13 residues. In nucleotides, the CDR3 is TGTGCCAGCAGTTTGGGCAGCGCTTGGCCCCAGCATTTT. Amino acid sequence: CASSLGSAWPQHF.